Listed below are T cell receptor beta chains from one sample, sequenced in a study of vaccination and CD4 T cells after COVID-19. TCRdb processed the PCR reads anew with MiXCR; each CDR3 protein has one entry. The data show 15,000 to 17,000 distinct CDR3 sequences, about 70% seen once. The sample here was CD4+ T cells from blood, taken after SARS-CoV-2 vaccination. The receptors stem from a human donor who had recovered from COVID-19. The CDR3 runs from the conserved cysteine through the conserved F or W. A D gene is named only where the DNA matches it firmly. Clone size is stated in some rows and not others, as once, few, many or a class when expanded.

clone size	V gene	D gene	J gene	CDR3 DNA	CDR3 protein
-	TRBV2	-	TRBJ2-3	TGTGCCAGCAGCGAAGAGGGAGATACGCAGTATTTT	CASSEEGDTQYF
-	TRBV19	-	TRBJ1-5	TGTGCCAGTAGTATTAGCCGAGATCAGCCCCAGCATTTT	CASSISRDQPQHF
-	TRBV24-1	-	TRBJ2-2	TGTGCCACCAGTGATTTCGGACGGCACGGGGAGCTGTTTTTT	CATSDFGRHGELFF
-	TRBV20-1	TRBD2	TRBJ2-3	TGCAGTGCTAGTAGCGGGAGCGGCACAGATACGCAGTATTTT	CSASSGSGTDTQYF
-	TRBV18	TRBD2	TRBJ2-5	TGTGCCAGCTCCCGGACTAGCGGAAAAGAGACCCAGTACTTC	CASSRTSGKETQYF
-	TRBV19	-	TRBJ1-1	TGTGCCAGTAGTAAGAGACAGTTGAACACTGAAGCTTTCTTT	CASSKRQLNTEAFF
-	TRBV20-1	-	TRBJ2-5	TGCAGTGCTAAATCGGCTCAAGGTCGAACCATCCAAGAGACCCAGTACTTC	CSAKSAQGRTIQETQYF
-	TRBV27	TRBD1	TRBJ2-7	TGTGCCAGCAGTTTCGGACAGGGGGCTCACGAGCAGTACTTC	CASSFGQGAHEQYF
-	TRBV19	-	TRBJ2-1	TGTGCCAGTAGTATTGCAGGGCCCCTTGGCTCCTACAATGAGCAGTTCTTC	CASSIAGPLGSYNEQFF
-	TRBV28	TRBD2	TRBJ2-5	TGTGCCAGCAGTTTTCGGACTAGCGGCAAGGAGACCCAGTACTTC	CASSFRTSGKETQYF
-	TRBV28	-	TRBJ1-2	TGTGCCAGCAGCTTGAAGGGGGGGCCGGGTGGCTACACCTTC	CASSLKGGPGGYTF
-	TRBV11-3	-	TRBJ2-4	TGTGCCAGCAGCTTACAGGAGTTGGACATTCAGTACTTC	CASSLQELDIQYF
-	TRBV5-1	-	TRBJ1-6	TGCGCCAGCAGCTTGGGGGCACGAAATTCACCCCTCCACTTT	CASSLGARNSPLHF
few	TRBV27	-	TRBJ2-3	TGTGCCAGCAGTTCTGACGGGGCAGATACGCAGTATTTT	CASSSDGADTQYF